This is a list of T cell receptor beta chains from one sample in a study of T cell repertoires in cytomegalovirus infection. TCRdb reprocessed the reads with MiXCR, giving one entry per CDR3 protein. Here the sample spans about 260,000 distinct CDR3 sequences, around 13% being singletons. The specimen sequenced was PBMCs. These receptors came from a human donor in good health (CMV status not recorded). Some clones in this sample may be carry-over from other donors' samples. Both conserved end residues are trimmed from each CDR3.

TRBV6-2/TRBV6-3,ASSSDSVLDTQY
TRBV27,ASGHGPWGSPLH
TRBV30,AWSSKVKGGNEQF
TRBV11-2,ASSLGAGGLYSGNTIY
TRBV7-9,ASSLDRGHSNQPQH
TRBV10-3,AIRGSNYGYT
TRBV12-3/TRBV12-4,ASSNRLSGNTIY
TRBV12-3/TRBV12-4,ASRTGVYETQY
TRBV28,ASGESRQY
TRBV6-5,ASSPLGDEQF
TRBV5-5,ASQQGAGYGYT
TRBV14,ASSQENIPRELF
TRBV28,ASSPPPGANVLT
TRBV7-6,ASSLGGRGTGELF
TRBV29-1,SGDRGYNEQF
TRBV7-2,ASSSATEAF
TRBV18,ASSPLGQDTYEQY
TRBV25-1,ASSGLRARQY
TRBV29-1,SVGLAGVSTDTQY
TRBV14,ASSQSPGTQY
TRBV6-2/TRBV6-3,ASSYSGRVGQPMNTEAF
TRBV29-1,SVALGVSNQPQH
TRBV20-1,SAKSSEDGLGETQY
TRBV6-6,ASSYSQMNTEAF
TRBV24-1,ATSDTTGANQPQH
TRBV15,ATSRLAGVNNEQF
TRBV7-6,ASSETDREGEKLF
TRBV6-6,ASKTGGINEQF
TRBV4-1,ASSIRTDPTNYGYT
TRBV11-3,ASSLRTGGRETQY
TRBV28,ASSLQNRAF
TRBV7-2,ASSPGGTLNTEAF
TRBV20-1,SATPGRTGTLNTGELF
TRBV7-9,ASRRFRGLILTDTQY
TRBV11-2,ASSLVRLAGVTGEQF
TRBV5-4,ASSLEGAGEKLF
TRBV12-3/TRBV12-4,ASSLKGPGREQY
TRBV5-6,ASSSETGSNTEAF
TRBV19,ASSIDGSSAEAF
TRBV7-2,ASSLRSSGRYNEQF
TRBV2,ASSGRVTYGYT
TRBV6-1,ASRIGSMNTEAF
TRBV29-1,SVEAHSGKTADPYEQY
TRBV6-1,ASSRTGTGGLATNEKLF
TRBV7-6,ASSLGDRVTDEQY
TRBV7-2,ASSRDLRSGNTIY
TRBV7-9,ASSRLAGTQETQY
TRBV2,ASSGSPSYEQY
TRBV20-1,SAITGTSGMDEQF
TRBV7-9,ASSLNQGWRENTEAF
TRBV20-1,SAEHGTEHEKLF
TRBV7-2,ASSSSGSSGYEQY
TRBV4-1,ASSQDSPYEQY
TRBV20-1,SAGGWGGASNQPQH
TRBV7-6,ASSGGPNTGELF
TRBV11-2,ASSFRGYPGPSYEQY